This entry features one TCR beta chain sequence. Antigen: not known. PCR involved 60 Vbeta and 13 Jbeta primers. Assay: immunoSEQ multiplex PCR; the TCRdb copy retains only in-frame clones and omits some. The sample consists of under 200,000 clones, approximately 81% of them appearing once. The sample comes from a study of cytomegalovirus exposure and HLA in healthy donors. Study findings and constraints: Previously analyzed data showed that most TCR beta V segments were productive at a frequency of about 87% or about 30%.

Germline CDR1 SGHTA, CDR2 FQGNSA. The CDR3 loop spans 13 amino acids. V was pared by 5 bases and J by 4 bases, with 11 bases between. The TCR sequence derives from a female donor in good health and CMV-seronegative. The J gene is TRBJ1-1, the V gene TRBV7-2; D call uncertain. Sequencing was performed on PBMCs. The CDR3 loop reads CASSHYKATEAFF. DNA for the CDR3: TGTGCCAGCAGCCACTACAAGGCCACTGAAGCTTTCTTT.